The text below deals with one T cell receptor beta chain. Antigen: not known. This entry is derived from a study of T cell responses to AZD1222 COVID-19 vaccine. The study pooled second doses at about 4 or about 12 weeks. Clones were read by immunoSEQ multiplex PCR, and TCRdb kept only the in-frame ones, dropping some. The profile shows about 120,000 clones, about 86% of them singletons. Overall study findings and caveats: The donor group comprised mostly white British people and more females; the analysis possibly underestimated clonal diversity. Spike-specific TCRs gained breadth and depth after people received two AZD1222 doses.

The source was peripheral blood, collected 28 days after the second AZD1222 dose. The TCR was taken from an adult who received the AZD1222 COVID-19 vaccine.

The CDR3 nucleotides are TGTGCCAGCAGCAAAGCCTTGACAGGACCGTCCTACGAGCAGTACTTC. Protein product: CASSKALTGPSYEQYF. This chain joins TRBV21-1 and TRBJ2-7; the D call of TRBD1 is as the table states it, not checked on the DNA. TRBV21-1 is flagged as a pseudogene. This CDR3 is 16 amino acids long.